These T cell receptor beta chains were read from a single sample in a study of cytomegalovirus exposure and HLA in healthy donors. Sequencing was performed with immunoSEQ multiplex PCR; in TCRdb, only in-frame clones are kept and a portion is missing. The sample holds over 130,000 clones, roughly 80% seen once. The sample was PBMCs. These receptors originate from a human donor in good health. Both conserved end residues are part of each CDR3. Fields, in order: clone size, V gene, CDR3 protein. Clone sizes are given selectively: once, few, many, or a class where the clone is expanded.

>-|TRBV11-2
CASSSVRGTANYGYTF
>-|TRBV5-1
CASSPEVGGYTF
>-|TRBV5-5
CAIPLRQGHEQYF
>-|TRBV18
CASSPEGHINQPQHF
>-|TRBV14
CASSQELGQPQHF
>-|TRBV7-9
CASSLDRTSGKAYEQYF
>-|TRBV10-3
CAISESEEGSGNTIYF
>-|TRBV5-1
CASSPFTDTQYF
>few|TRBV6-5
CASSESFDQPQHF
>-|TRBV29-1
CSVSGFWGYTF
>-|TRBV5-1
CASSPLGYEQYF
>once|TRBV30
CAWDRGSTEAFF
>-|TRBV7-9
CASSPDRIDGYTF
>once|TRBV29-1
CSVWTGELYNEQFF
>-|TRBV23-1
CASSREPKTGIRPYEQYF
>-|TRBV5-4
CASSSPGGETQYF
>-|TRBV7-2
CASSLGQLAWGEQFF
>-|TRBV2
CASSETGGEAPTNTEAFF
>-|TRBV28
CASSPNSGFEQYF
>-|TRBV6-5
CASSYWDRGRNTEAFF
>-|TRBV2
CASSEEALRGNTEAFF
>many|TRBV5-4
CASSLQGYNTEAFF
>-|TRBV10-3
CAIGVGQGNNEQFF
>few|TRBV5-1
CASSLGSGVETQYF
>-|TRBV10-1
CARLHDRDHQPQHF
>-|TRBV6-5
CASSYAGQSSYNEQFF
>once|TRBV19
CASRGGSYEQYF
>-|TRBV7-6
CASSLAPSGSLSGANVLTF
>-|TRBV7-9
CASSSGGAGIQYF
>-|TRBV27
CASSSPAGGYTF
>-|TRBV5-1
CASSSGQGVTGELFF
>-|TRBV5-1
CASSLTYEKLFF
>-|TRBV7-9
CASSTLRTGRFWETQYF
>-|TRBV6-5
CASRPTGNRRGYTF
>-|TRBV30
CAWSQLAGGTGETQYF
>few|TRBV15
CATSRDRGGTEAFF
>-|TRBV13
CASSPGGTGLTDTQYF
>-|TRBV7-9
CASNRGLYEQYF
>few|TRBV5-1
CASSLWSEGSYEQYF